These T cell receptor beta chains were read from a single sample in a study of cytomegalovirus exposure and HLA in healthy donors. The table came from immunoSEQ multiplex PCR; TCRdb's copy has only in-frame clones and leaves some out. The top ten clones hold roughly 1.6% of a sample with over 150,000 clones, roughly four fifths of them seen once. The sequenced sample was PBMCs. The receptors stem from a man aged 50-59 years in good health and CMV-seronegative. Both conserved end residues are part of each CDR3. The order of the fields is clone size, V gene, D gene, J gene, CDR3 DNA, CDR3 protein. D genes are given only for firm matches. Some rows mark clone size as missing; the rest say once, few, many or name a class of expanded clone.

>-|TRBV30|-|TRBJ2-5
TGTGCCTGGAGCCGACGGTTATGGGGGCGGGTGGTAGAGACCCAGTACTTC
CAWSRRLWGRVVETQYF
>-|TRBV5-1|-|TRBJ1-1
TGCGCCAGCAGCTTGATCCACGATCCAGGTCTTATCGGCGCTGAAGCTTTCTTT
CASSLIHDPGLIGAEAFF
>-|TRBV6-6|-|TRBJ1-4
TGTGCCAGCAGTGGCAGGTCCGGCACTAATGAAAAACTGTTTTTT
CASSGRSGTNEKLFF
>-|TRBV29-1|-|TRBJ1-3
TGCAGCGTTCTGGGGGGAGGCTCTGGAAACACCATATATTTT
CSVLGGGSGNTIYF
>-|TRBV7-3|TRBD2|TRBJ2-1
TGTGCCAGCAGCTCGAGACTAGCGGGGGACAATGAGCAGTTCTTC
CASSSRLAGDNEQFF
>-|TRBV12-5|TRBD2|TRBJ2-2
TGTGCTAGTCGTCTAGCGGGGAACACCGGGGAGCTGTTTTTT
CASRLAGNTGELFF
>-|TRBV6-1|-|TRBJ1-4
TGTGCCAGCAGTGGGAGCGGGGCAACTAATGAAAAACTGTTTTTT
CASSGSGATNEKLFF
>-|TRBV19|-|TRBJ1-2
TGTGCCAGTAGTAGCGGGAGTCACTATGGCTACACCTTC
CASSSGSHYGYTF
>-|TRBV29-1|TRBD1|TRBJ1-2
TGCAGCGGAGGGACAGGGGACGGCTACACCTTC
CSGGTGDGYTF
>-|TRBV6-5|TRBD2|TRBJ2-7
TGTGCCAGCAGTTACGGGGGCGGGGGGGCGGACGAGCAGTACTTC
CASSYGGGGADEQYF
>-|TRBV7-2|-|TRBJ2-4
TGTGCCAGCAGCAACAGGGATCTAGCCAAAAACATTCAGTACTTC
CASSNRDLAKNIQYF
>-|TRBV18|TRBD2|TRBJ2-7
TGTGCCAGCTCACCCTGGGCTAGCGGGGGGCAAACCTACGAGCAGTACTTC
CASSPWASGGQTYEQYF
>-|TRBV4-1|-|TRBJ1-2
TGCGCCAGCAGCCGCGGGGGGGGCTACACCTTC
CASSRGGGYTF
>once|TRBV7-2|-|TRBJ1-2
TGTGCCAGCAGCTTGTGGACAGCTAACTATGGCTACACCTTC
CASSLWTANYGYTF
>-|TRBV7-2|-|TRBJ2-7
TGTGCCAGCAGCTATCGCAGGGGACGGTTACTTTACGAGCAGTACTTC
CASSYRRGRLLYEQYF
>-|TRBV28|TRBD2|TRBJ2-7
TGTGCCAGCAGTTACCCAAGTGCTAGCGGTCCCTACGAGCAGTACTTC
CASSYPSASGPYEQYF
>few|TRBV28|TRBD1|TRBJ1-2
TGTGCCAGCAGCTACGGATCAGGGGGCTATGGCTACACCTTC
CASSYGSGGYGYTF
>-|TRBV6-5|-|TRBJ2-7
TGTGCCAGCAACGACAATTACGAGCAGTACTTC
CASNDNYEQYF
>few|TRBV19|-|TRBJ1-5
TGTGCCAGTCGGACAGTCTATAGCAATCAGCCCCAGCATTTT
CASRTVYSNQPQHF
>-|TRBV25-1|-|TRBJ1-1
TGTGCCAGCAGTGCCAACCTGGCAGGGTACAGAGCTTTCTTT
CASSANLAGYRAFF
>-|TRBV7-2|-|TRBJ1-4
TGTGCCAGCAGCTTAGTGGCAGGGGCGGCTGAAAAACTGTTTTTT
CASSLVAGAAEKLFF
>few|TRBV29-1|-|TRBJ1-4
TGCAGCGGTTCGTCGGGGAGACTTAATGAAAAACTGTTTTTT
CSGSSGRLNEKLFF
>-|TRBV18|-|TRBJ2-1
TGTGCCAGCTCACCACCGCAGGGGAGCTCCTACAATGAGCAGTTCTTC
CASSPPQGSSYNEQFF
>once|TRBV18|TRBD1|TRBJ1-2
TGTGCCAGCTCACGTGCAGGGGGCATGGATTATGGCTACACCTTC
CASSRAGGMDYGYTF
>-|TRBV19|-|TRBJ2-1
TGTGCCAGTAGTATAGTTGAGCAGGGCCCTTACAATGAGCAGTTCTTC
CASSIVEQGPYNEQFF
>few|TRBV7-2|TRBD1|TRBJ2-5
TGTGCCAGCAGCTTCCAGACAGGGGGCTTTGAGACCCAGTACTTC
CASSFQTGGFETQYF
>-|TRBV5-1|-|TRBJ2-1
TGCGCCAGCAGCGAGGAACCGACAGCTAACAATGAGCAGTTCTTC
CASSEEPTANNEQFF
>-|TRBV5-8|TRBD1|TRBJ2-3
TGTGCCAGCAGCTTGGAACAGGGGACCGTAGATACGCAGTATTTT
CASSLEQGTVDTQYF
>-|TRBV6-6|-|TRBJ2-1
TGTGCCAGCAGTGGCGATGGGAGGGAGCAGTTCTTC
CASSGDGREQFF
>-|TRBV4-1|-|TRBJ2-1
TGCGCCAGCAGCCACACGACACATCTAAACAATGAGCAGTTCTTC
CASSHTTHLNNEQFF
>few|TRBV2|TRBD2|TRBJ2-7
TGTGCCAGCAGCGAACTAGCGGGAGGTTACGAGCAGTACTTC
CASSELAGGYEQYF
>once|TRBV18|TRBD2|TRBJ2-1
TGTGCCAGCTCTCCCAGGGAGGGAGAAATCCATGAGCAGTTCTTC
CASSPREGEIHEQFF
>-|TRBV7-6|TRBD1|TRBJ2-7
TGTGCCAGCAGCTTAGCGCAACCGGGACAGGGAGACTACGAGCAGTACTTC
CASSLAQPGQGDYEQYF
>-|TRBV5-4|-|TRBJ1-3
TGTGCCAGCAGCCCCTTCGGGGGATGGATCTCTGGAAACACCATATATTTT
CASSPFGGWISGNTIYF
>-|TRBV18|TRBD1|TRBJ2-7
TGTGCCAGCTCACGGCAGGGACAGTTAGCCTACGAGCAGTACTTC
CASSRQGQLAYEQYF
>-|TRBV30|-|TRBJ2-7
TGTGCCTGGAGCCAGGTTAGCTACGAGCAGTACTTC
CAWSQVSYEQYF
>-|TRBV4-2|TRBD1|TRBJ2-7
TGTGCCAGCAGCCAGCCGGGACAGGGAGTCGGCGAGCAGTACTTC
CASSQPGQGVGEQYF
>-|TRBV21-1|-|TRBJ2-5
TGTGCCAGCAGCAACTTGGAGACCCAGTACTTC
CASSNLETQYF
>few|TRBV9|-|TRBJ2-1
TGTGCCAGCAGCGTAGAGGTTAGCGGTCCCGGGAATGAGCAGTTCTTC
CASSVEVSGPGNEQFF
>once|TRBV10-1|TRBD2|TRBJ2-7
TGCGCCAGCAGCGCAAAAAAAGGACTAGCAATGGCCTACGAGCAGTACTTC
CASSAKKGLAMAYEQYF
>-|TRBV18|-|TRBJ2-1
TGTGCCAGCTCACCAACCAATGGCGGGACGGCATCTGGTAATGAGCAGTTCTTC
CASSPTNGGTASGNEQFF